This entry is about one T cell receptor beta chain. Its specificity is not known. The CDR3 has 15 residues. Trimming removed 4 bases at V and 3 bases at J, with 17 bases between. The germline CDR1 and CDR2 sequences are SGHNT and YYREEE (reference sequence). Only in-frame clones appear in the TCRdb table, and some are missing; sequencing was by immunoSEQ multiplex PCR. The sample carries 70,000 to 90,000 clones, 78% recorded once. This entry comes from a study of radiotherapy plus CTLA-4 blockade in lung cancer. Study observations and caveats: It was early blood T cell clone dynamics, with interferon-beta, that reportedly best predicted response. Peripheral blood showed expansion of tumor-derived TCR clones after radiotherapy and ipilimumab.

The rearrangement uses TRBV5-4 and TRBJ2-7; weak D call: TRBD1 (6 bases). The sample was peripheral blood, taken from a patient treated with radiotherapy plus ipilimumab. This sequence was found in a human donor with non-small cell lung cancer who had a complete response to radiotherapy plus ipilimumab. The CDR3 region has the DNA TGTGCCAGCAGCCATACCCAGGGGTTTGGCTACGAGCAGTACTTC. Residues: CASSHTQGFGYEQYF.